This T cell receptor beta chain was recovered during a study of cytomegalovirus exposure and HLA in healthy donors. General study points: Across donors, presence/absence analyses took sequencing depth to be roughly uniform. Reportedly, HLA-A and HLA-B alleles of most subjects were accurately predicted from TCR beta. A later analysis linked around 15,000 TCR beta sequences to HLA alleles at 0.05 false discovery rate.

For this clone: Antigen: not known.

PCR used 60 Vbeta primers and 13 Jbeta primers. Clones were read by immunoSEQ multiplex PCR, and TCRdb kept only the in-frame ones, dropping some. The clone table shows more than 90,000 clones, with the ten largest holding more than 3.5%. Samples came from healthy bone marrow donors. Losses at the gene ends were 7 bases for V and 0 bases for J; bases not matched to a gene: 3. The CDR3 extends over 12 amino acids. The V gene's germline CDR1 is GTSNPN and CDR2 SVGIG (reference sequence). The chain joins TRBV30 to TRBJ2-7; 7 bases match TRBD2. The sample taken for sequencing was PBMCs. The clonotype was recovered from a man between 25 and 39 years old in good health and CMV-seronegative. CDR3: CASSGDSYEQYF. Here the CDR3 DNA reads TGTGCCTCGAGCGGGGACTCCTACGAGCAGTACTTC.